The clone carrying this T cell receptor beta chain was counted only a few times. The junction had 6 bases not matched to a gene; V was cut back by 4 bases and J by 14 bases. CDR3 size: 13 residues. In germline, CDR1 is SGHTA, CDR2 FQGNSA. For TCRbeta, the library was prepared with unique molecular identifiers. A single record per CDR3 protein comes from TCRdb applying MiXCR to the PCR reads. The repertoire has about 610,000 distinct CDR3 sequences, 8% to 11% of them found once; the top ten carry less than 5%. This sample is drawn from a study of T-cell reconstitution after alpha-beta-depleted transplantation in children.

The gene calls are TRBV7-2 and TRBJ2-3; 13 bases are a match to TRBD2. The input for sequencing was PBMCs from the stem cell graft donor, taken from the stem cell graft. The source is a human donor who donated a stem cell graft to a child with acute myeloid leukemia. The CDR3 loop is CASSSGLAGVGYF. The DNA of the CDR3 is TGTGCCAGCAGCTCCGGACTAGCGGGAGTGGGGTATTTT.